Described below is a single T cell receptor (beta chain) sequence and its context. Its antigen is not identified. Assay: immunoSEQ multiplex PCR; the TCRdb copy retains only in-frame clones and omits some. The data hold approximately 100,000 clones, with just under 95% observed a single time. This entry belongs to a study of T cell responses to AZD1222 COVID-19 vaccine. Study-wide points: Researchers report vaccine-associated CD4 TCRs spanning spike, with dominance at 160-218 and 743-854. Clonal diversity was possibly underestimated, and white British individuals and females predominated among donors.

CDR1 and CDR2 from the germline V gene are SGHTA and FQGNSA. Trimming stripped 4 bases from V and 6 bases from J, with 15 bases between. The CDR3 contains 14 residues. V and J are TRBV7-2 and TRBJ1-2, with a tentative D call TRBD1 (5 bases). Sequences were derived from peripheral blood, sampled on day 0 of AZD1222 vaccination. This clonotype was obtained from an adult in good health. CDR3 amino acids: CASSYGGVSNGYTF. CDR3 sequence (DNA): TGTGCCAGCAGCTACGGGGGGGTTTCCAATGGCTACACCTTC. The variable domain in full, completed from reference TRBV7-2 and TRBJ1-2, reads GAGVSQSPSNKVTEKGKDVELRCDPISGHTALYWYRQSLGQGLEFLIYFQGNSAPDKSGLPSDRFSAERTGGSVSTLTIQRTQQEDSAVYLCASSYGGVSNGYTFGSGTRLTVV.